This TCR beta chain was profiled in a study of T cells in Graves' hyperthyroidism and ophthalmopathy. RNA transcripts gave rise to amplified TCR beta CDR3 regions. HTBI primers drove first-round RT-PCR of the TCR CDR3. In TCRdb, the multiplex PCR reads were re-called with MiXCR into one record per CDR3 protein. The data contain some 530,000 distinct CDR3 sequences, about 20% of them singletons. The germline V gene encodes CDR1 SGDLS and CDR2 YYNGEE. The CDR3 runs 16 residues. Trimming pared 4 bases from V and 7 bases from J, leaving 24 bases between. The study, taken as a whole, reports: Blood also held most thyroid clonotypes expanded beyond 0.001. Patients with ophthalmopathy were separated from those with stable hyperthyroidism by a 13 V-J model.

This clonotype has ten or more counts. Its antigen is not known. The genes are TRBV9 and TRBJ2-7; D is possibly TRBD2 (8 bases). The sequence came from a woman aged 65 to 85 with Graves' ophthalmopathy. Sequencing was performed on blood. Here the CDR3 DNA reads TGTGCCAGCAGCCCAGGGGGTAGCGGGACGCTAGGAGAGCAGTACTTC. This codes for CASSPGGSGTLGEQYF.